This T cell receptor beta chain came from a study of blood T cell repertoires in COVID-19. Study overall: Donors in the United States, Italy and Spain gave samples during acute or convalescent COVID-19. T cells, B-cell-depleted T cells, or PBMCs supplied cDNA or gDNA.

There are a few counts of this clone. Method: immunoSEQ multiplex PCR; TCRdb's copy keeps in-frame clones and lacks some. The sample has under 200,000 clones; less than 85% are singletons. The clonotype was recovered from a woman of 80 years or more with acute or convalescent COVID-19. The sequenced sample was peripheral blood.

In DNA form, the CDR3 reads TGTGCCAGCAGCTTAAAGGTCCGGGTAGCGGGAGTCGGAAATACGCAGTATTTT. Its translation is CASSLKVRVAGVGNTQYF. This sequence joins TRBV7-9 and TRBJ2-3, with 9 bases lining up with TRBD2. The CDR3 has 18 amino acids. Per the germline V gene, CDR1 is SEHNR and CDR2 is FQNEAQ (reference sequence). J lost 7 bases, V lost 2 bases, and 16 bases had no gene match.